These 19 T cell receptor beta chains were all obtained from the same sample, sequenced in a study of T cells in localized non-small cell lung cancer. TCRdb keeps only in-frame clones here, not all; method: immunoSEQ multiplex PCR. The table has approximately 47,000 clones, 86% seen once; the top ten hold 2.5%. The sequencing used PBMCs, collected before any cancer treatment. Receptors were obtained from a man aged 35 to 69 with stage II lung adenocarcinoma.

The chain joins TRBV5-6 to TRBJ2-3; D not certain. The germline gives CDR1 SGHDT, CDR2 YYEEEE. This CDR3 comprises 15 residues. The V end was cut by 4 bases, the J end by 2 bases, with 14 bases between. Here the CDR3 DNA reads TGTGCCAGCAGCCCTGTGGACGGCTACACAGATACGCAGTATTTT. As protein: CASSPVDGYTDTQYF.

The chain has TRBV27 and TRBJ2-2; D is undetermined. Germline CDR1 is MNHEY and CDR2 is SMNVEV (reference sequence). This CDR3 has 14 residues. V lost 0 bases and J 2 bases, leaving 4 bases between the germline ends. The CDR3, as DNA: TGTGCCAGCAGTTTATCCGATAACACCGGGGAGCTGTTTTTT. It encodes CASSLSDNTGELFF.

V is TRBV6-5 and J is TRBJ2-5; D not resolved. V was trimmed by 2 bases and J by 7 bases, leaving 11 bases between them. In germline, CDR1 is MNHEY, CDR2 SVGAGI. There are 13 residues in the CDR3. In nucleotides, the CDR3 is TGTGCCAGCAGTTACAGGGAATTGGGGACCCAGTACTTC. Amino acid sequence: CASSYRELGTQYF.

The chain is built from TRBV13 and TRBJ1-3, with TRBD1 matching 8 bases. Germline trimming cut 0 bases from V and 0 bases from J; bases unmatched to any gene: 4. The V gene's germline CDR1 is PRHDT and CDR2 FYEKMQ (reference sequence). This CDR3 region has 17 residues. The CDR3: CASSLGGQVFSGNTIYF. The CDR3 bases are TGTGCCAGCAGCTTAGGGGGACAGGTATTCTCTGGAAACACCATATATTTT.

The chain has TRBV10-3 and TRBJ1-3, with a possible D match to TRBD1 (6 bases). Per germline, CDR1 ENHRY and CDR2 SYGVKD. The V gene lost 7 bases and the J gene lost 0 bases, with 16 bases spanning the gap. The CDR3 sequence is 16 residues long. The CDR3 DNA reads as TGTGCCATCAAGGGGGGTGTGGGCCGCTCTGGAAACACCATATATTTT. Translation gives CAIKGGVGRSGNTIYF.

The chain couples TRBV5-1 to TRBJ2-7, with 12 nucleotides matching TRBD2. With V trimmed by 4 bases and J by 2 bases, 13 bases remained unmatched. The CDR3 has 18 residues. Germline V gene sequence: CDR1 SGHRS, CDR2 YFSETQ. CDR3 region: CASSLTSASGGATYEQYF. As DNA, the CDR3 is TGCGCCAGCAGCCTGACCTCCGCTAGCGGGGGGGCCACCTACGAGCAGTACTTC.

The count of this clone is one. The chain employs TRBV12-5 and TRBJ2-3; 10 bases are shared with TRBD2. Per the germline V gene, CDR1 is LGHNT and CDR2 is FRNRAP. V lost 7 bases and J lost 0; bases outside the gene matches: 16. The CDR3 loop spans 19 amino acids. CDR3 region: CASAPGSSGGPPSTDTQYF. The CDR3 DNA reads as TGTGCTAGTGCCCCCGGGAGTAGCGGGGGGCCCCCTAGCACAGATACGCAGTATTTT.

The chain links TRBV7-2 to TRBJ1-1; 8 bases agree with TRBD1. This CDR3 has 19 amino acids. Germline loops: CDR1 SGHTA, CDR2 FQGNSA. Losses at the gene ends were 0 bases for V and 5 bases for J; bases not matched to a gene: 17. CDR3 bases: TGTGCCAGCAGCTTAGCGGGAATAAGGGGGCCAGGGGGCGGAACTGAAGCTTTCTTT. It yields the protein CASSLAGIRGPGGGTEAFF.

This clone was found once. J is TRBJ1-1 and V is TRBV12-5; TRBD1 is a possible D gene (5 bases). The germline CDR1 and CDR2 sequences are LGHNT and FRNRAP. The CDR3 totals 13 residues. V gave up 3 bases and J gave up 5 bases, with 10 bases separating them. CDR3 nucleotides: TGTGCTAGTGGTTTCGGGGGTGTAACTGAAGCTTTCTTT. This gives the protein CASGFGGVTEAFF.

The V gene is TRBV5-6, the J gene TRBJ1-2; 7 bases line up with TRBD1. The CDR3 is 15 amino acids. Germline V CDR1 and CDR2: SGHDT, YYEEEE. Trimming at V came to 0 bases and at J to 2 bases, leaving 4 bases not matched to a gene. CDR3 region: CASSLAMGQNYGYTF. The CDR3 DNA sequence: TGTGCCAGCAGCTTGGCCATGGGACAGAACTATGGCTACACCTTC.

CDR3 amino acids: CASSPRDRGPYEQYV. As DNA, the CDR3 is TGCGCCAGCAGCCCCCGGGACAGGGGGCCGTACGAGCAGTACGTC. The rearrangement joins TRBV5-1 to TRBJ2-7; TRBD1 aligns across 12 bases. The CDR3 has 15 residues. Germline V gene sequence: CDR1 SGHRS, CDR2 YFSETQ. V was clipped by 4 bases and J by 4 bases; unmatched bases: 6.

This rearrangement joins TRBV28 to TRBJ1-2; 8 positions agree with TRBD1. Germline-derived CDR1 and CDR2 are MDHEN and SYDVKM. This CDR3 has 17 residues. With V trimmed by 5 bases and J by 3 bases, 14 bases remained unmatched. In nucleotides, the CDR3 is TGTGCCAGCAGTACCCCAGGGGGCGCGAGGGAGGACTATGGCTACACCTTC. Amino acids: CASSTPGGAREDYGYTF.

J is TRBJ2-3 and V is TRBV19; 12 bases align to TRBD2. The CDR3 extends over 19 amino acids. J gave up 6 bases and V 5 bases, and 18 bases lay outside the gene matches. The V gene's germline CDR1 is LNHDA and CDR2 SQIVND (reference sequence). The CDR3 coding sequence is TGTGCCAGTAGTTGGGAGTCTAGCGGGGGGGCCGGTCGCCGCGATACGCAGTATTTT. Translation: CASSWESSGGAGRRDTQYF.

This chain uses TRBV13 with TRBJ1-4, with D perhaps matching TRBD1 (5 bases). The ends were cut back, 4 bases at V and 0 bases at J, with 18 bases in the middle. The CDR3 is 18 amino acids. Germline assignment: CDR1 PRHDT and CDR2 FYEKMQ (reference sequence). The CDR3 protein is CASSWNGAGRTTNEKLFF. The CDR3 coding sequence is TGTGCCAGCAGCTGGAACGGGGCAGGCAGAACAACTAATGAAAAACTGTTTTTT.

The J gene is TRBJ2-3, the V gene TRBV19, with 9 positions matching TRBD1. The V and J ends lost 5 bases and 3 bases, in that order; junction bases with no gene match: 3. This CDR3 spans 14 amino acids. CDR1 is LNHDA and CDR2 is SQIVND in the germline V gene (reference sequence). The CDR3 sequence: CASSRGTGTDTQYF. The DNA of the CDR3 is TGTGCCAGTAGTCGCGGGACAGGGACAGATACGCAGTATTTT.

This clone was recorded once. The V call is TRBV2, the J call TRBJ1-5; D is unresolved. CDR1 and CDR2 from the germline V gene are SNHLY and FYNNEI. The CDR3 is 14 amino acids. Trimming cost V 2 bases and J 1 base, with 6 bases left between them. The CDR3 is CASSEIRSNQPQHF. The DNA of the CDR3 is TGTGCCAGCAGTGAAATCAGGAGCAATCAGCCCCAGCATTTT.

The chain recombines TRBV9 with TRBJ2-2, with a weak D call TRBD1 (6 bases). Germline loops: CDR1 SGDLS, CDR2 YYNGEE. V was shortened by 0 bases and J by 5 bases, with 14 bases between the two germline ends. The CDR3 is 16 amino acids. CDR3 region: CASSVEGFTGTGELFF. The DNA of the CDR3 is TGTGCCAGCAGCGTAGAGGGATTCACAGGGACCGGGGAGCTGTTTTTT.

The chain joins TRBV10-2 to TRBJ2-7; D possibly uses TRBD1 or TRBD2 (5 bases each). There are 15 residues in the CDR3. Germline V gives CDR1 WSHSY, CDR2 SAAADI. V was cut by 0 bases and J by 2 bases, with 11 bases left in between. The CDR3 DNA reads TGCGCCAGCAGTGAGTCGGGGGTGGGGACCTACGAGCAGTACGTC. Its protein is CASSESGVGTYEQYV.

The chain couples TRBV7-2 to TRBJ2-5, with D perhaps matching TRBD2 (5 bases). V lost 3 bases and J 6 bases, leaving 5 bases between the germline ends. This CDR3 comprises 11 residues. Germline CDR1 is SGHTA and CDR2 is FQGNSA. In nucleotides, the CDR3 is TGTGCCAGCAGCTTCGGGAAGACCCAGTACTTC. The encoded protein is CASSFGKTQYF.